Below are 20 T cell receptor beta chains sequenced from a single sample in a study of blood T cells in healthy people across ages. Using a J-beta primer mix together with a sample-barcoded 5' primer, a second PCR was run for roughly 6 to 12 cycles. TCRdb reanalysed the 5' RACE reads using MiXCR and keeps one entry per CDR3 protein. The sample has about 320,000 distinct CDR3 sequences; 25% to 30% are singletons. Material for sequencing was blood. Every receptor here comes from a woman between 65 and 79 years old in good health.

The chain uses TRBV5-1 and TRBJ2-5, with TRBD1 matching over 9 bases. With V trimmed by 5 bases and J by 5 bases, 7 bases remained unmatched. Germline V CDR1 and CDR2: SGHRS, YFSETQ. This CDR3 has 14 residues. For the CDR3, the DNA is TGCGCCAGCAGACAGACAGGGGGTCCCGAGACCCAGTACTTC. Translating gives CASRQTGGPETQYF.

This sequence joins TRBV7-6 and TRBJ2-3; D unresolved. Germline-derived CDR1 and CDR2 are SGHVS and FNYEAQ. The CDR3 runs 14 residues. Trimming removed 0 bases from V and 1 base from J, with 5 bases in between. CDR3 amino acids: CASSLAHGTDTQYF. The DNA of the CDR3 is TGTGCCAGCAGCTTAGCCCACGGCACAGATACGCAGTATTTT. The full variable domain, its missing parts supplied by reference TRBV7-6 and TRBJ2-3, is GAGVSQSPRYKVTKRGQDVALRCDPISGHVSLYWYRQALGQGPEFLTYFNYEAQQDKSGLPNDRFSAERPEGSISTLTIQRTEQRDSAMYRCASSLAHGTDTQYFGPGTRLTVL.

This rearrangement joins TRBV29-1 to TRBJ2-1, with 8 bases matching TRBD1. J gave up 3 bases and V 4 bases, and 5 bases lay outside the gene matches. The germline V gene encodes CDR1 SQVTM and CDR2 ANQGSEA. This CDR3 spans 14 amino acids. The CDR3 sequence is CSVVGTGVYNEQFF. CDR3 coding DNA: TGCAGCGTTGTAGGGACAGGAGTCTACAATGAGCAGTTCTTC.

The table lists this clonotype with a few counts. The genes are TRBV7-3 and TRBJ2-5, with D perhaps TRBD1 (5 bases). The germline V and J ends were trimmed by 1 base and 3 bases, with 6 bases remaining between them. The V gene's germline CDR1 is SGHTA and CDR2 FQGTGA. This CDR3 comprises 13 residues. CDR3 nucleotide sequence: TGTGCCAGCAGCTTAAGCAGGGAAGAGACCCAGTACTTC. Translation: CASSLSREETQYF.

The chain links TRBV12-5 to TRBJ2-3; D is unclear. The V and J ends lost 5 bases and 1 base respectively, with 19 bases between them. CDR3 length equals 17 residues. Germline V gene data show CDR1 as LGHNT and CDR2 as FRNRAP. For the CDR3, the DNA is TGTGCTAGTGGTCAACAGAGGCAGCGACCTCGCACAGATACGCAGTATTTT. As protein: CASGQQRQRPRTDTQYF.

This clonotype was recorded at least ten times. V usage is TRBV5-6 and J usage is TRBJ1-5, with 8 bases matching TRBD1. Per germline, CDR1 SGHDT and CDR2 YYEEEE. CDR3 length equals 14 residues. V lost 1 base, J lost 5 bases, and 2 bases stayed unmatched. This chain's CDR3 is CASSLRQGYQPQHF. The CDR3 coding sequence is TGTGCCAGCAGCTTGAGACAGGGGTATCAGCCCCAGCATTTT.

The V and J genes are TRBV7-2 and TRBJ1-4; the D is unclear. Germline CDR1 is SGHTA and CDR2 is FQGNSA. V was shortened by 5 bases and J by 6 bases, with 10 bases between the two germline ends. The CDR3 is 13 residues long. The CDR3 sequence is CASSPDGYEKLFF. The DNA of the CDR3 is TGTGCCAGCAGCCCCGACGGGTATGAAAAACTGTTTTTT.

To note about this clonotype: The junction and the germline gene differ at one end; a read error may be behind it. V gene TRBV7-2 combines with J gene TRBJ2-5, with D tentatively TRBD1 (6 bases). The DNA matches TRBJ2-1 better at its end, which makes the J call doubtful. Germline lookup yields CDR1 SGHTA and CDR2 FQGNSA. The CDR3 is made up of 14 amino acids. The CDR3 DNA reads TGTGCCAGCAGCCCCCAGGGGCGGTACAATGAACAGTTCTTC. This encodes CASSPQGRYNEQFF.

V usage is TRBV14 and J usage is TRBJ2-4, with D uncertain. This CDR3 has 16 residues. The V end was cut by 1 base, the J end by 0 bases, with 10 bases between. CDR1 and CDR2 from the germline V gene are SGHDN and FVKESK. The CDR3 spells CASSQGSDLAKNIQYF. For the CDR3, the DNA is TGTGCCAGCAGCCAAGGGAGTGACTTAGCCAAAAACATTCAGTACTTC.

This clonotype has a handful of counts. The gene calls are TRBV10-3 and TRBJ2-5; the match to TRBD2 covers 8 bases. Losses at the gene ends were 2 bases for V and 7 bases for J; bases not matched to a gene: 9. The germline V gene has CDR1 ENHRY and CDR2 SYGVKD. This CDR3 region has 15 residues. This CDR3 reads CAISEKAGGSATQYF. The CDR3 DNA follows: TGTGCCATCAGTGAGAAGGCGGGAGGCTCGGCGACCCAGTACTTC.

This clonotype was seen many times. The rearrangement joins TRBV7-2 to TRBJ2-1; TRBD2 aligns across 8 bases. Unmatched junction bases numbered 9, after V lost 5 bases and J lost 3 bases. The CDR3 spans 16 residues. The V gene's germline CDR1 is SGHTA and CDR2 FQGNSA. CDR3 sequence reads: CASSLDSGAVYNEQFF. In DNA, the CDR3 is TGTGCCAGCAGCCTTGATAGCGGGGCGGTCTACAATGAGCAGTTCTTC.

This clonotype was seen a handful of times. It is likely a read error, because the conserved phenylalanine at the end of the CDR3 is missing. This chain uses TRBV20-1 with TRBJ2-1; a possible D gene is TRBD2 (5 bases). Trimming left V 3 bases short and J 0 bases short, with 12 bases between. Germline V gene lookup returns CDR1 DFQATT and CDR2 SNEGSKA (reference sequence). The CDR3 runs 15 residues. The CDR3 is CSARIPGSSYNEQFL. The DNA for the CDR3 is TGCAGTGCTAGGATCCCGGGGAGCTCCTACAATGAGCAGTTCCTC.

The chain is built from TRBV5-1 and TRBJ2-5, with 9 bases aligning to TRBD2. After removal of 3 bases from V and 1 base from J, the junction contained 4 bases not matched to a gene. CDR3 length equals 15 residues. Germline lookup yields CDR1 SGHRS and CDR2 YFSETQ. CDR3 residues: CASSSTSGSQETQYF. For the CDR3, the DNA is TGCGCCAGCAGCTCGACTAGCGGAAGCCAAGAGACCCAGTACTTC.

This clonotype has a handful of counts. The chain joins TRBV9 to TRBJ2-2; maybe TRBD1 (6 bases). Germline V lookup: CDR1 SGDLS, CDR2 YYNGEE. The CDR3 loop spans 14 amino acids. Trimming pared 6 bases from V and 0 bases from J, leaving 9 bases between. DNA of the CDR3: TGTGCCAGCAAGGGGGATGCGAACACCGGGGAGCTGTTTTTT. Amino acids: CASKGDANTGELFF.

This clonotype was counted a single time. The chain uses TRBV6-1 and TRBJ2-7; no definite D call. The CDR3 is 12 residues long. Germline lookup yields CDR1 MNHNS and CDR2 SASEGT. V lost 6 bases and J 5 bases, leaving 11 bases between the germline ends. CDR3 nucleotides: TGTGCCAGCAGCCCAAAGAACCACGAGCAGTACTTC. Amino acids: CASSPKNHEQYF.

As for this clonotype: This clone may be a read error of a much larger clone one base away. This chain joins TRBV29-1 and TRBJ1-1; D is uncertain. CDR3 size: 10 residues. CDR1 is SQVTM, CDR2 ANQGSEA, per germline. Trimming pared 8 bases from V and 0 bases from J, leaving 4 bases between. The CDR3 protein is CSCMNTEAFF. The CDR3 DNA sequence: TGCAGCTGTATGAACACTGAAGCTTTCTTT. The complete variable domain, with remaining parts taken from reference TRBV29-1 and TRBJ1-1, reads SAVISQKPSRDICQRGTSLTIQCQVDSQVTMMFWYRQQPGQSLTLIATANQGSEATYESGFVIDKFPISRPNLTFSTLTVSNMSPEDSSIYLCSCMNTEAFFGQGTRLTVV.

This clonotype turned up a few times. CDR3 in DNA: TGCAGTGCGAATAGCCCCAGGGGATTTAACTATGGCTACACCTTC. Amino acid sequence: CSANSPRGFNYGYTF. The rearrangement joins TRBV20-1 to TRBJ1-2; TRBD1 might be the D (6 bases). The CDR3 covers 15 residues. Germline V CDR1 and CDR2: DFQATT, SNEGSKA (reference sequence). Trimming took off 6 bases at V and 1 base at J, with 18 bases between the two ends.

This clonotype was seen only a few times. The CDR3 loop is CASSPDPRSKMVQYF. CDR3 nucleotide sequence: TGCGCCAGCAGCCCCGATCCAAGGTCAAAAATGGTTCAGTACTTC. V gene TRBV5-1 combines with J gene TRBJ2-4; D ambiguous. Germline V gives CDR1 SGHRS, CDR2 YFSETQ. V gave up 4 bases and J gave up 11 bases, with 22 bases separating them. The CDR3 has 15 residues.

V is TRBV20-1 and J is TRBJ1-5; perhaps TRBD1 as D (5 bases). With 1 base removed from V and 0 bases from J, the gap between germline ends came to 10 bases. Looked up from germline, CDR1 is DFQATT and CDR2 is SNEGSKA (reference sequence). This CDR3 spans 15 amino acids. The CDR3 loop is CSARATVYSNQPQHF. The CDR3 DNA is TGCAGTGCTAGAGCGACAGTTTATAGCAATCAGCCCCAGCATTTT.

The chain employs TRBV3-1 and TRBJ1-6; 8 bases fit TRBD1. The CDR3 has 17 residues. Unmatched junction bases numbered 6, after V lost 4 bases and J lost 1 base. Germline CDR1 reads LGHDT; CDR2 reads YNNKEL (reference sequence). The CDR3 protein is CASSPTGVSSYNSPLHF. The CDR3 DNA sequence: TGTGCCAGCAGCCCGACAGGGGTTTCGTCCTATAATTCACCCCTCCACTTT.